The subject of this entry is one T cell receptor beta chain. This clonotype was detected a few times. Its recognized antigen is unknown. Base quality data are lacking; no much larger clone is found one base away. The sample belongs to a study of regulatory T cells in long-lasting Graves disease (dated by TCRdb to the early 2020s). About the full investigation: In the newly diagnosed Graves' disease group, patients had been taking antithyroid drugs for less than 3 months. The study was conducted in China and was registered as a clinical trial. Peripheral blood TCR sequencing and RNA sequencing compared persistent Graves' disease patients with newly diagnosed Graves' disease patients. A total of 33 samples underwent TCR sequencing, from roughly 13 patients with persistent Graves' disease and 20 patients with newly diagnosed Graves' disease.

Explained via the paper, the time point label denotes: newly diagnosed GD, antithyroid drugs for less than 3 months. For both TCR sequencing and RNA sequencing, RNA was extracted from PBMCs in TRIzol. The diagnosis of Graves' disease was made according to American Thyroid Association guidelines. The patients came from an endocrinology department in Xi'an, China. Each patient gave 7.5 to 10 milliliters of peripheral blood, collected in an EDTA anticoagulant tube. PBMCs were isolated by Ficoll Paque Plus density gradient separation without further T cell sorting. An Agilent 2100 Bioanalyzer and agarose gel were used to assess RNA quality, and a NanoDrop 2000 was used to measure RNA concentration. Beyond this particular receptor, the publication reports: Sequencing and analysis were restricted to the TCR beta chain. Persistent disease showed preferential use of TRBV28, TRBJ1-2 and TRBJ2-5, whereas newly diagnosed disease favored TRBV20-1 and TRBJ2-1. The small sample size was acknowledged by the authors as a limitation that may reduce accuracy. Peripheral blood alone was examined, since thyroid tissue, which constituted the primary lesion, could not be accessed. Compared with newly diagnosed patients, persistent Graves' disease patients had lower TCR Shannon entropy and fewer highly expanded clones, which suggests clonal expansion. More public clonotypes were shared among persistent patients (2,741) than among newly diagnosed patients (966).

To prepare the library, multiplex PCR was applied. Sequencing was performed on an Illumina HiSeq 4000. iRepertoire HTBI primers and Arm-PCR amplification of CDR3 regions were used to construct TCR beta libraries. Gel purification was performed on PCR products prior to sequencing. The original pipeline was this. Gene usage analysis of CDR3 amino acid clonotypes relied on the roughly 67 TRBV and around 14 TRBJ segments identified across samples. COPE and FqMerger were used to merge the filtered high-quality paired reads into contigs. Contigs were aligned with BLAST to IMGT TRBV, TRBD and TRBJ reference genes, and CDR3 was defined per IMGT. Highly expanded clones were defined as clonotypes with a frequency above 0.1%. Shannon entropy was used to measure repertoire diversity, and the Gini coefficient was used to measure V-J evenness. Clonotypes shared by more than one individual were considered public. Using fastp trimming at Q25 and MiXCR clonotype assembly, TCRdb reanalyzed the public sequencing data and kept in-frame beta chains. Rows matching on CDR3 protein sequence are summarized as one entry with the most common DNA and genes. TCRdb, not the authors, supplied the V and J calls. The sample table lists around 500,000 distinct CDR3 sequences, 16% of them with a count of one. Around a quarter of the sample belongs to the ten largest clones.

In the germline V gene, CDR1 corresponds to SNHLY and CDR2 to FYNNEI. The CDR3 starts with the cysteine, ends with the phenylalanine, and has 14 residues. Here the CDR3 DNA is all that survives: 42 bases in frame from base 1. Unmatched junction bases come to 7, with V trimmed by 5 bases and J by 4 bases. In addition, the sample was reused for a study of T cells in Graves' hyperthyroidism and ophthalmopathy. The second paper states: Graves' hyperthyroidism was defined as stable when no progression to ophthalmopathy occurred over 18 months of follow-up. The hyperthyroidism patients were between 18 and 65 years old and newly diagnosed, with a disease duration of less than 2 months. Exclusion was applied to patients with uncontrolled infections, other autoimmune diseases, pregnancy or lactation. Clinical symptoms, serum thyroxine and TRAb, thyroid ultrasound, and orbital computed tomography formed the basis for the diagnoses. The first round of RT-PCR for the TCR CDR3 was performed with the HTBI primer set and the Qiagen OneStep RT-PCR kit. Most expanded thyroid clonotypes (frequency above 0.001) were also found in blood, which suggests that blood repertoires may mirror thyroid immune responses. Ophthalmopathy was separated from stable hyperthyroidism by a 13 V-J signature model, with over 85% sensitivity and about 81% specificity obtained in cross-validation and 80%/75% obtained in testing. During validation, the model predicted progression to ophthalmopathy a median of approximately six months ahead of onset, with around 65% sensitivity and about 72% specificity. TCR V-J signatures able to tell the groups apart were searched for in a discovery cohort of 100 patients, of whom 43 had Graves' ophthalmopathy and more than 55 had stable Graves' hyperthyroidism. Prospective prediction of ophthalmopathy was tested in an independent validation cohort consisting of 18 hyperthyroidism patients and about 17 patients who later progressed to ophthalmopathy. The roughly 90 discovery patients were divided at random into training and test sets in a 7:3 ratio. In several Graves' hyperthyroidism patients, the study also compared T-cell repertoires from thyroid tissue with T-cell repertoires from blood. After blood sampling, hyperthyroidism patients were treated with methimazole at a starting dose of 30 mg daily, and ophthalmopathy patients were treated with high-dose intravenous methylprednisolone. The libraries were constructed in a second round of multiplex PCR and then size-selected and purified. Libraries were sequenced paired-end with 100 bp reads on an Illumina HiSeq2000. Raw data were processed with SOAPnuke, discarding reads with adapters, uncalled bases, mean Phred below 15, or no exact constant-primer or identifier match. COPE v1.2.5 was used to merge high-quality paired reads, and clonotypes were defined as unique nucleotide sequences. Clonotypes were aligned to IMGT TRBV, TRBD and TRBJ reference segments using MiTCR v1.1. The analysis included only V-J combinations with a frequency above 0.0001, which together covered 98% to 99.2% of the repertoires. The TCS score was defined as F50 (clonal expansion) divided by E x V (chaos), with BLOSUM62-based TCRdist calculated between CDR3 peptides within each V-J. Welch's t-statistics and random forest reduced roughly 500 V-J features to 13, which were used in a naive Bayes classifier (R e1071). No statistical method was used to set the sample size in advance, and investigators knew the group allocation. The paper describes TCR Vbeta CDR3 sequencing of around 140 peripheral blood samples, made up of roughly 45 ophthalmopathy patients, roughly 75 hyperthyroidism patients and roughly 17 progressor patients.

The receptor chain draws on TRBV2 and TRBJ1-1, with 7 bases aligning to TRBD1. The sequenced sample was peripheral blood mononuclear cells (PBMCs), obtained at new diagnosis, from a patient treated with antithyroid drugs. The source is a woman aged 40-60 years with Graves disease. Donor details come from another sample of the same person, matched by shared clones. The bases are TGTGCCAGCAGTTTGGACAGGCGGGCCACTGAAGCTTTCTTT. It specifies CASSLDRRATEAFF.